The 2 T cell receptor beta chains presented below share a single source sample, sequenced in a study of tumor-infiltrating lymphocytes in primary liver carcinoma (dated by TCRdb to about 2017). Total RNA and DNA were co-extracted from approximately 20-30 mg of bulk tissue with the AllPrep DNA/RNA mini kit, without cell sorting. This sample was sequenced with an Illumina HiSeq 2500. Using a constant-region primer and ProtoScript II reverse transcriptase, TCRbeta-specific cDNA was reverse-transcribed from 500 to 650 ng total RNA. TCRbeta libraries were built with three nested multiplex PCR rounds, a slightly modified ARM-PCR procedure. Multiplex TRBV1-TRBV30 forward primers and a Cbeta reverse primer were used in the first two PCR rounds, each of which was run for 9 to 11 cycles. TCRdb reprocessed the public reads (quality trimming at Q25 with fastp, clone calling with MiXCR) and kept in-frame beta chains. Rows are combined by CDR3 protein, so each entry shows the most common genes and DNA. Across this sample there are approximately 73,000 distinct CDR3 sequences, with around 75% seen only once. Roughly 15% of the sample belongs to the ten largest clones.

The sample comprised liver tumor tissue from sampling region 4. This specimen's cell subset or site label, interpreted: tumor region T4, right-lateral pole. These receptors were collected from a woman aged 60 to 75 with primary liver carcinoma and hepatitis B virus infection.

A remark on this clonotype: A much bigger clone sits one base away, suggesting this may be a read error. This sequence joins TRBV30 and TRBJ2-7; D is undetermined. V lost 8 bases and J 2 bases, leaving 16 bases between the germline ends. There are 13 residues in the CDR3. Germline-derived CDR1 and CDR2 are GTSNPN and SVGIG (reference sequence). The CDR3 reads CARCGRNAYEQYF. In DNA, the CDR3 is TGTGCCCGGTGTGGGCGGAATGCCTACGAGCAGTACTTC.

A remark on this clonotype: The CDR3 end shows no conserved phenylalanine or tryptophan, and so a read error is likely. No DNA is shown, since the ends of the CDR3 on it are uncertain; the CDR3 is the one TCRdb lists. The V and J genes are TRBV6-1 and TRBJ2-1. The germline gives CDR1 MNHNS, CDR2 SASEGT. The CDR3 region is 14 residues in length, termini included. Here the CDR3 reads CACSRLGSLNELFL.